This T cell receptor (beta chain) came from a study of shared clonotypes between healthy human individuals. At the level of the study: CD4 naive and CD4 memory each took three plates per donor, while CD8 naive took two and CD8 memory one.

This clone has only one observation. As yet, its antigen is unknown. Regarding the study as a whole: Unshared clonotypes carried lower generation probabilities than those common to all four donors.

Naive CD8 cells, CD45RO-negative and positively selected for CCR7, excluded terminally differentiated effector memory CD45RA+ cells. Within Nashville, Tennessee resided all donors, each a Caucasian adult. TCRdb's copy holds only in-frame clones and misses some; the assay was immunoSEQ multiplex PCR. The repertoire includes hundreds of thousands of clones, approximately 95% of them detected once, and 0.11% sits in the top ten. The sequence was collected from a woman under 40 in good health. Specimen: naive CD8+ T cells sorted from blood.

The CDR3 reads CASSTSGIVSEQYF. The CDR3 DNA follows: TGTGCCAGTAGCACTAGCGGGATTGTCTCCGAGCAGTACTTC. V usage is TRBV19 and J usage is TRBJ2-7; 10 nucleotides align to TRBD2. The CDR3 spans 14 residues. CDR1 is LNHDA and CDR2 is SQIVND in the germline V gene (reference sequence). V gave up 6 bases and J gave up 6 bases; unmatched junction bases: 8.